The 14 T cell receptor beta chains given below trace back to one sample, sequenced in a study of cytotoxic CD8 clonotypes in ibrutinib-treated CLL. This table comes from immunoSEQ multiplex PCR, and its TCRdb copy is limited to in-frame clones, with some not included. The sample includes 250,000 to 350,000 clones, approximately 76% seen only once; the top ten take about 5.3%. The input for sequencing was PBMCs, taken at disease progression, from a patient treated with ibrutinib. These receptors all come from a human donor with chronic lymphocytic leukemia.

This clone was picked up a small number of times. The V gene is TRBV7-3, the J gene TRBJ2-5; D tentatively fits TRBD1 or TRBD2 (5 bases each). Trimming left V 2 bases short and J 6 bases short, with 13 bases between. The CDR3 is 14 amino acids. Germline lookup yields CDR1 SGHTA and CDR2 FQGTGA. The CDR3 DNA sequence: TGTGCCAGCAGCTTAGTTGGGGGAGTAAAGACCCAGTACTTC. It translates to CASSLVGGVKTQYF.

The chain carries TRBV6-9 and TRBJ1-3; D unresolved. Germline CDR1 reads MNHGY; CDR2 reads SVAAGI. This CDR3 is built from 15 residues. Trimming removed 2 bases at V and 5 bases at J, with 13 bases between. The CDR3 coding sequence is TGTGCCAGCAGTTATCCGACCGGTACTCGAAACACCATATATTTT. Its translation: CASSYPTGTRNTIYF.

This chain uses TRBV29-1 with TRBJ1-5; possible D gene TRBD1, 6 bases. The CDR3 spans 13 residues. The V gene's germline CDR1 is SQVTM and CDR2 ANQGSEA. Trimming took off 6 bases at V and 3 bases at J, with 12 bases between the two ends. The CDR3 loop is CSVADSPNQPQHF. CDR3 coding DNA: TGCAGCGTCGCGGACAGCCCCAATCAGCCCCAGCATTTT.

The CDR3 protein is CASSPGWGNQPQHF. The CDR3 coding sequence is TGTGCCAGCAGTCCTGGTTGGGGCAATCAGCCCCAGCATTTT. The chain employs TRBV2 and TRBJ1-5; D remains ambiguous. V lost 5 bases and J lost 2, with 10 bases in between. From germline, CDR1 is SNHLY and CDR2 FYNNEI. This CDR3 spans 14 amino acids.

The CDR3 is CASSGRRGKGETQYF. The CDR3 DNA reads TGTGCCAGCAGTGGTCGCCGGGGCAAGGGAGAGACCCAGTACTTC. The chain has TRBV25-1 and TRBJ2-5; either TRBD1 or TRBD2 may supply D (5 bases each). Germline V gene lookup returns CDR1 MGHDK and CDR2 SYGVNS. Trimming took off 4 bases at V and 4 bases at J, with 16 bases between the two ends. CDR3 length: 15 residues.

V and J are TRBV7-9 and TRBJ2-7; D may be TRBD1 (6 bases). The CDR3 has 13 residues. CDR1 and CDR2 (germline): SEHNR, FQNEAQ (reference sequence). The V and J ends lost 6 bases and 6 bases respectively, with 15 bases between them. CDR3 sequence reads: CASSYTGSGEQYF. The CDR3 DNA is TGTGCCAGCAGTTATACAGGGAGCGGCGAGCAGTACTTC.

V gene TRBV19 combines with J gene TRBJ2-3; perhaps TRBD1 as D (6 bases). Germline V lookup: CDR1 LNHDA, CDR2 SQIVND (reference sequence). V was clipped by 1 base and J by 4 bases, with 12 bases between them. CDR3 length equals 15 residues. DNA of the CDR3: TGTGCCAGTAGTATAGCTCAGGGGCGCGCAGATACGCAGTATTTT. Its protein is CASSIAQGRADTQYF. Full variable domain (outside the CDR3, taken from reference TRBV19 and TRBJ2-3): DGGITQSPKYLFRKEGQNVTLSCEQNLNHDAMYWYRQDPGQGLRLIYYSQIVNDFQKGDIAEGYSVSREKKESFPLTVTSAQKNPTAFYLCASSIAQGRADTQYFGPGTRLTVL.

The J gene is TRBJ1-5, the V gene TRBV7-2; 7 bases align to TRBD1. V gave up 3 bases and J gave up 1 base; unmatched junction bases: 0. Germline loops: CDR1 SGHTA, CDR2 FQGNSA. The length of the CDR3 is 14 residues. The CDR3 region is CASSFRGSNQPQHF. The CDR3 coding sequence is TGTGCCAGCAGCTTCAGGGGGAGCAATCAGCCCCAGCATTTT.

The J gene is TRBJ2-1, the V gene TRBV4-1; 11 bases are a match to TRBD2. Germline trimming cut 0 bases from V and 7 bases from J; bases unmatched to any gene: 8. Germline CDR1 is MGHRA and CDR2 is YSYEKL. The CDR3 covers 17 residues. The CDR3 coding sequence is TGCGCCAGCAGCCAAGACGGAAGCCTAGCGGGGGGAAATGAGCAGTTCTTC. Protein sequence: CASSQDGSLAGGNEQFF.

This chain's CDR3 is CASSPLGQGNYGYTF. The CDR3 DNA sequence: TGTGCCAGCTCACCACTTGGACAGGGGAACTATGGCTACACCTTC. This chain links TRBV18 with TRBJ1-2, with 9 bases matching TRBD1. Trimming removed 1 base from V and 2 bases from J; junction bases left unmatched: 2. Per the germline V gene, CDR1 is KGHSH and CDR2 is LQKENI. This CDR3 is 15 amino acids long.

Of note for this clone: At the DNA level, this CDR3 is encoded by other sequences in the same sample as well. The V call is TRBV18, the J call TRBJ1-1; no clear D. From germline, CDR1 is KGHSH and CDR2 LQKENI. Trimming shortened V by 3 bases and J by 1 base, and 6 bases separated the two germline ends. This CDR3 is 13 amino acids long. CDR3 region: CASSPGQNTEAFF. In nucleotides, the CDR3 is TGTGCCAGCTCACCTGGGCAGAACACTGAAGCTTTCTTT.

This chain connects TRBV7-3 to TRBJ1-3; the match to TRBD1 covers 9 bases. Germline assignment: CDR1 SGHTA and CDR2 FQGTGA. V shed 5 bases, J shed 0 bases, and the junction held 5 bases outside the gene matches. CDR3 length: 16 residues. CDR3 residues: CASSPGDRASGNTIYF. For the CDR3, the DNA is TGTGCCAGCAGCCCCGGGGACAGGGCCTCTGGAAACACCATATATTTT.

This clone showed up just a few times. This rearrangement joins TRBV2 to TRBJ1-6; 8 nucleotides line up with TRBD1. Per germline, CDR1 SNHLY and CDR2 FYNNEI. Germline trimming cut 3 bases from V and 6 bases from J; bases unmatched to any gene: 4. The CDR3 spans 15 residues. Here the CDR3 DNA reads TGTGCCAGCAGTGATCAGGGGGCAGGTAATTCACCCCTCCACTTT. It codes for CASSDQGAGNSPLHF.

This chain links TRBV2 with TRBJ2-5; 8 nucleotides line up with TRBD2. The V gene end was trimmed by 0 bases and the J gene end by 4 bases; junction bases not matched to a gene: 1. CDR3 size: 14 residues. Per germline, CDR1 SNHLY and CDR2 FYNNEI. CDR3 bases: TGTGCCAGCAGTGAAGCCCGGGGGGGAGAGACCCAGTACTTC. Translating it yields CASSEARGGETQYF. Complete variable domain (other parts from reference TRBV2 and TRBJ2-5): EPEVTQTPSHQVTQMGQEVILRCVPISNHLYFYWYRQILGQKVEFLVSFYNNEISEKSEIFDDQFSVERPDGSNFTLKIRSTKLEDSAMYFCASSEARGGETQYFGPGTRLLVL.